This TCR beta chain was captured by sequencing in a study of cytomegalovirus exposure and HLA in healthy donors. Study information: HLA-typed donors contributed approximately 86 million unique TCRs, which were held in an early data release.

CDR1 is LNHDA and CDR2 is SQIVND in the germline V gene (reference sequence). The ends lost 7 bases at V and 5 bases at J; junction bases unmatched: 3. The CDR3 sequence is 15 residues long. Amplification used 60 Vbeta primers and 13 Jbeta primers. Clones were sequenced by immunoSEQ multiplex PCR, and TCRdb holds only the in-frame ones, with some missing. This table has some 85,000 clones, around 84% appearing once. The sample comprised PBMCs. The TCR originated in a woman between 40 and 55 years old in good health and CMV-seropositive. V usage is TRBV19 and J usage is TRBJ2-1, with 15 positions matching TRBD2. CDR3 sequence reads: CASKGLAGGHNEQFF. In DNA, the CDR3 is TGTGCCAGTAAGGGACTAGCGGGAGGTCACAATGAGCAGTTCTTC. Complete variable domain (other parts from reference TRBV19 and TRBJ2-1): DGGITQSPKYLFRKEGQNVTLSCEQNLNHDAMYWYRQDPGQGLRLIYYSQIVNDFQKGDIAEGYSVSREKKESFPLTVTSAQKNPTAFYLCASKGLAGGHNEQFFGPGTRLTVL.